The 2 T cell receptor beta chains below were found in one sample sequenced in a study of T cell responses to AZD1222 COVID-19 vaccine. Some clones are missing from TCRdb's copy, which holds only in-frame ones; the method was immunoSEQ multiplex PCR. Of about 170,000 clones in the sample, around nine tenths were seen once. Sequencing was performed on peripheral blood, taken 28 days after the second AZD1222 dose. The receptors were sampled from an adult who received the AZD1222 COVID-19 vaccine.

The gene calls are TRBV5-1 and TRBJ1-2; TRBD1 agrees at 10 bases. CDR1 is SGHRS and CDR2 is YFSETQ in the germline V gene. V dropped 4 bases and J dropped 2; count of bases not matched to a gene: 5. This CDR3 is 15 amino acids long. The CDR3 bases are TGCGCCAGCAGCCTCCGGGACAGGGGAAACTATGGCTACACCTTC. Translating gives CASSLRDRGNYGYTF.

The chain uses TRBV5-8 and TRBJ2-7, with D maybe TRBD1 (5 bases). From germline, CDR1 is SGHTS and CDR2 YDEGEE. This CDR3 region has 13 residues. The V and J ends lost 6 bases and 3 bases respectively, with 13 bases between them. The CDR3 nucleotides are TGTGCCAGCACCCGGCGCAGGGACTACGAGCAGTACTTC. Translation gives CASTRRRDYEQYF.